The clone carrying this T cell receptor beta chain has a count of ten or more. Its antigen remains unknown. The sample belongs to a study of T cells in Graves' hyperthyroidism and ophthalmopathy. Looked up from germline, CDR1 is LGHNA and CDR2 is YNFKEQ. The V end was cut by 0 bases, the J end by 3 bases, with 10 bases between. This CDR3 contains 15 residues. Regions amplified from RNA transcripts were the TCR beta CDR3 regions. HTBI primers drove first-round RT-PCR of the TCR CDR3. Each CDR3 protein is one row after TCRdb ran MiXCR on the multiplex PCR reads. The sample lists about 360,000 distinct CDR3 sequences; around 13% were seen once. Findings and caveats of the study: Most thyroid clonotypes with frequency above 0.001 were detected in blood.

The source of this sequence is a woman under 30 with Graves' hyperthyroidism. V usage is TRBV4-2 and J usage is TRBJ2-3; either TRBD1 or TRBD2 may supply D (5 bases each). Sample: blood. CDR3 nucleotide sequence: TGTGCCAGCAGCCAAGACCCAGGGAGTACAGATACGCAGTATTTT. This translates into CASSQDPGSTDTQYF.